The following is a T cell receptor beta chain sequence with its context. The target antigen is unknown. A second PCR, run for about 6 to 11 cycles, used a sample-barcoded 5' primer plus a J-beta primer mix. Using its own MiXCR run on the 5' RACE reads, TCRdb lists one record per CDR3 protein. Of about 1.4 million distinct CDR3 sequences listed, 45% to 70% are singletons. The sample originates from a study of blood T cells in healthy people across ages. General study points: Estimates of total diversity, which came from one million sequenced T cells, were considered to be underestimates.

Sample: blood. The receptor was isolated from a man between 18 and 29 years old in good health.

CDR3 nucleotides: TGTGCCAGCAGAAGGGGGCGTCATTTTGATAGCAATCAGCCCCAGCATTTT. Translation: CASRRGRHFDSNQPQHF. The J gene is TRBJ1-5, the V gene TRBV6-4, with 7 bases fitting TRBD1. V was clipped by 6 bases and J by 0 bases; unmatched bases: 11. The CDR3 extends over 17 amino acids. Germline V gives CDR1 MRHNA, CDR2 SNTAGT.